This is a list of T cell receptor beta chains from one sample in a study of cytomegalovirus exposure and HLA in healthy donors. Profiled with immunoSEQ multiplex PCR; TCRdb holds only in-frame clones, not every one. The profile covers fewer than 250,000 clones, with about four fifths appearing a single time and roughly 6% taken by the ten largest. Sample: PBMCs. These receptors all stem from a middle-aged man in good health and CMV-seropositive. Each CDR3 is given with its conserved first and last residue. Fields, in order: V gene, D gene, CDR3 length, clone size, J gene, CDR3 DNA, CDR3 protein. D genes are given only for firm matches. Not all rows give a size; the values are once, few, many and, for expanded clones, a class.

V gene: TRBV4-2
D gene: .
CDR3 length: 16
clone size: .
J gene: TRBJ2-2
CDR3 DNA: TGTGCCAGCAGCCAAGATGGCACAGGGTCGTCTCGGGAGCTGTTTTTT
CDR3 protein: CASSQDGTGSSRELFF

V gene: TRBV25-1
D gene: .
CDR3 length: 15
clone size: .
J gene: TRBJ1-1
CDR3 DNA: TGTGCCAGCAGCGGGGTTCCGGGGGAGAACACTGAAGCTTTCTTT
CDR3 protein: CASSGVPGENTEAFF

V gene: TRBV15
D gene: TRBD1
CDR3 length: 12
clone size: once
J gene: TRBJ1-4
CDR3 DNA: TGTGCCACCAGCAGGGGGACAGGGAGACTGTTTTTT
CDR3 protein: CATSRGTGRLFF

V gene: TRBV4-1
D gene: .
CDR3 length: 14
clone size: .
J gene: TRBJ2-2
CDR3 DNA: TGCGCCAGCAGCCACGCAGGGTTAGCCGGGGAGCTGTTTTTT
CDR3 protein: CASSHAGLAGELFF

V gene: TRBV5-6
D gene: .
CDR3 length: 16
clone size: .
J gene: TRBJ1-1
CDR3 DNA: TGTGCCAGCAGCTTGCGGTCCGGGGGGATGAACACTGAAGCTTTCTTT
CDR3 protein: CASSLRSGGMNTEAFF

V gene: TRBV19
D gene: .
CDR3 length: 13
clone size: .
J gene: TRBJ1-1
CDR3 DNA: TGTGCCAGTAGTCTACAGGAGAACACTGAAGCTTTCTTT
CDR3 protein: CASSLQENTEAFF

V gene: TRBV5-4
D gene: .
CDR3 length: 13
clone size: .
J gene: TRBJ1-2
CDR3 DNA: TGTGCCAGCAGCTTGAAGGGGGAGCATGGCTACACCTTC
CDR3 protein: CASSLKGEHGYTF

V gene: TRBV18
D gene: TRBD2
CDR3 length: 15
clone size: once
J gene: TRBJ2-3
CDR3 DNA: TGTGCCAGCTCACCTCTAGCGGGAGGAGCAGATACGCAGTATTTT
CDR3 protein: CASSPLAGGADTQYF

V gene: TRBV6-1
D gene: TRBD2
CDR3 length: 15
clone size: .
J gene: TRBJ2-7
CDR3 DNA: TGTGCCAGCAGTGGGTTAGCGGGGCTCTCCTACGAGCAGTACTTC
CDR3 protein: CASSGLAGLSYEQYF

V gene: TRBV4-1
D gene: .
CDR3 length: 16
clone size: .
J gene: TRBJ2-1
CDR3 DNA: TGCGCCAGCAGCCAAGCGACTAGGGGCTCTTACAATGAGCAGTTCTTC
CDR3 protein: CASSQATRGSYNEQFF

V gene: TRBV4-2
D gene: .
CDR3 length: 15
clone size: few
J gene: TRBJ2-1
CDR3 DNA: TGTGCCAGCAGCCAGGCAGGGAGGAACTACAATGAGCAGTTCTTC
CDR3 protein: CASSQAGRNYNEQFF

V gene: TRBV2
D gene: TRBD2
CDR3 length: 15
clone size: .
J gene: TRBJ2-1
CDR3 DNA: TGTGCCAGCAGTGACGTAGCGGGAGGGGTGGGTGAGCAGTTCTTC
CDR3 protein: CASSDVAGGVGEQFF

V gene: TRBV2
D gene: .
CDR3 length: 16
clone size: .
J gene: TRBJ2-2
CDR3 DNA: TGTGCCAGCAGCGTTCCAGGGGCCCTGAACACCGGGGAGCTGTTTTTT
CDR3 protein: CASSVPGALNTGELFF

V gene: TRBV6-5
D gene: TRBD1
CDR3 length: 13
clone size: .
J gene: TRBJ1-2
CDR3 DNA: TGTGCCAGCCAAAAAGGACAGGGCGGAGGCTACACCTTC
CDR3 protein: CASQKGQGGGYTF

V gene: TRBV2
D gene: TRBD2
CDR3 length: 15
clone size: .
J gene: TRBJ2-2
CDR3 DNA: TGTGCCAGCAGGGGACTAGCGGGAGTCACCGGGGAGCTGTTTTTT
CDR3 protein: CASRGLAGVTGELFF

V gene: TRBV7-9
D gene: TRBD1
CDR3 length: 14
clone size: once
J gene: TRBJ2-5
CDR3 DNA: TGTGCCAGCAGCCCCCGACAGGGGGGTGAGACCCAGTACTTC
CDR3 protein: CASSPRQGGETQYF

V gene: TRBV6-6
D gene: .
CDR3 length: 14
clone size: .
J gene: TRBJ2-5
CDR3 DNA: TGTGCCAGCAGCCCCGGCAGGGGTCGAGAGACCCAGTACTTC
CDR3 protein: CASSPGRGRETQYF

V gene: TRBV2
D gene: .
CDR3 length: 11
clone size: .
J gene: TRBJ1-5
CDR3 DNA: TGTGCCAGCAGTGACGGTCAGCCCCAGCATTTT
CDR3 protein: CASSDGQPQHF

V gene: TRBV5-1
D gene: .
CDR3 length: 13
clone size: once
J gene: TRBJ2-5
CDR3 DNA: TGCGCCAGCAGCTTGACTAGCCAAGAGACCCAGTACTTC
CDR3 protein: CASSLTSQETQYF

V gene: TRBV14
D gene: .
CDR3 length: 13
clone size: .
J gene: TRBJ2-1
CDR3 DNA: TGTGCCAGCAGCCTTTACAGATACAATGAGCAGTTCTTC
CDR3 protein: CASSLYRYNEQFF

V gene: TRBV29-1
D gene: TRBD2
CDR3 length: 15
clone size: .
J gene: TRBJ2-7
CDR3 DNA: TGCAGCGTTGATAGCCTAGCGGGAGGGTCCTACGAGCAGTACTTC
CDR3 protein: CSVDSLAGGSYEQYF

V gene: TRBV5-4
D gene: .
CDR3 length: 17
clone size: .
J gene: TRBJ2-1
CDR3 DNA: TGTGCCAGCAGCTTGGATATTACAAAGAACCTTTACAATGAGCAGTTCTTC
CDR3 protein: CASSLDITKNLYNEQFF

V gene: TRBV19
D gene: .
CDR3 length: 16
clone size: .
J gene: TRBJ1-1
CDR3 DNA: TGTGCCAGTAGCATGGGGCAGGGTGTTGTAAACACTGAAGCTTTCTTT
CDR3 protein: CASSMGQGVVNTEAFF

V gene: TRBV6-1
D gene: .
CDR3 length: 16
clone size: .
J gene: TRBJ2-1
CDR3 DNA: TGTGCCAGCAGTGAAGCGCGGGTAGGGAACTGGTATGAGCAGTTCTTC
CDR3 protein: CASSEARVGNWYEQFF

V gene: TRBV10-3
D gene: TRBD2
CDR3 length: 16
clone size: .
J gene: TRBJ2-1
CDR3 DNA: TGTGCCATCAGTGACCCGACTAGCGGGACAGGCAATGAGCAGTTCTTC
CDR3 protein: CAISDPTSGTGNEQFF

V gene: TRBV5-1
D gene: .
CDR3 length: 13
clone size: .
J gene: TRBJ2-1
CDR3 DNA: TGCGCCAGCAGCCCTCCAGGCTACAATGAGCAGTTCTTC
CDR3 protein: CASSPPGYNEQFF